This T cell receptor (beta chain) stems from a study of blood T cells in healthy people across ages. V dropped 5 bases and J dropped 11 bases, with 13 bases sitting between them. Germline CDR1 reads SGHVS; CDR2 reads FNYEAQ. CDR3 size: 13 residues. Combining a sample-barcoded 5' primer with a J-beta primer mix, a second PCR ran for about 6 to 11 cycles. Every molecule of cDNA carried a tag from a template-switch adaptor with 12 random nucleotides. Using its own MiXCR run on the 5' RACE reads, TCRdb lists one record per CDR3 protein. The table includes fewer than 2 million distinct CDR3 sequences, about 39% detected once.

This chain links TRBV7-6 with TRBJ1-6; the D is unclear. The source is a human donor in good health. The specimen sequenced was blood. The CDR3: CASSEGGDAPLHF. DNA of the CDR3: TGTGCCAGCAGCGAGGGTGGGGATGCACCCCTCCACTTT.